The clone carrying this T cell receptor beta chain appeared a single time. The antigen remains unidentified. Survey level was the resolution at which the v3.0 immunoSEQ assay ran. The method was immunoSEQ multiplex PCR; TCRdb's version includes in-frame clones alone and lacks a portion of them. The profile shows about 24,000 clones, 84% of them singletons. These data originate in a study of long-term antiretroviral therapy in people with HIV. Study results and limitations: The study found narrower CDR3 length ranges in HIV repertoires than in controls.

Germline assignment: CDR1 SGHTA and CDR2 FQGNSA. The CDR3 spans 15 residues. The V segment lost 2 bases and the J segment 0 bases; nucleotides outside the gene matches: 0. The source was unsorted PBMCs, collected 3 years after starting antiretroviral therapy. The genes are TRBV7-2 and TRBJ2-1; 8 bases line up with TRBD2. The TCR comes from a man aged 50-59 years with HIV. The CDR3 sequence: CASSLSGSSYNEQFF. Here the CDR3 DNA reads TGTGCCAGCAGCTTAAGCGGGAGCTCCTACAATGAGCAGTTCTTC.